The 21 T cell receptor beta chains presented below share a single source sample, sequenced in a study of shared clonotypes between healthy human individuals. Clones were sequenced by immunoSEQ multiplex PCR, and TCRdb holds only the in-frame ones, with some missing. The sample has 2 million to 2.5 million clones, 85% to 95% seen once. The specimen was naive CD4+ T cells from PBMCs. Subset of the sample: CD45RA+ positively selected. The receptors come from a man between 18 and 29 years old in good health. Some clones in this sample may be carry-over from other donors' samples.

The V and J genes are TRBV5-6 and TRBJ2-3; either TRBD1 or TRBD2 may fit D (5 bases each). Germline CDR1 SGHDT, CDR2 YYEEEE. The V gene lost 0 bases and the J gene lost 0 bases, with 11 bases spanning the gap. There are 16 residues in the CDR3. The CDR3 bases are TGTGCCAGCAGCTTGGCGGGACGGGACAGCACAGATACGCAGTATTTT. Its translation: CASSLAGRDSTDTQYF.

This chain joins TRBV28 and TRBJ2-7, with 8 bases matching TRBD1. The CDR3 spans 15 residues. Germline CDR1 and CDR2: MDHEN and SYDVKM. After removal of 5 bases from V and 3 bases from J, the junction contained 9 bases not matched to a gene. The CDR3 reads CASSPQTGVGYEQYF. CDR3 in DNA: TGTGCCAGCAGTCCCCAGACAGGGGTCGGCTACGAGCAGTACTTC.

This rearrangement joins TRBV5-4 to TRBJ2-2; D is possibly TRBD1 (6 bases). Trimming shortened V by 0 bases and J by 1 base, and 13 bases separated the two germline ends. Germline CDR1 SGHNT, CDR2 YYREEE (reference sequence). The CDR3 is 17 amino acids. The CDR3 DNA is TGTGCCAGCAGCTTGGGCCAGGACAGTATGAACACCGGGGAGCTGTTTTTT. Amino acids: CASSLGQDSMNTGELFF. Full variable domain (missing parts from reference TRBV5-4 and TRBJ2-2): ETGVTQSPTHLIKTRGQQVTLRCSSQSGHNTVSWYQQALGQGPQFIFQYYREEENGRGNFPPRFSGLQFPNYSSELNVNALELDDSALYLCASSLGQDSMNTGELFFGEGSRLTVL.

This chain uses TRBV7-8 with TRBJ1-4, with 8 nucleotides matching TRBD1. With V trimmed by 2 bases and J by 5 bases, 10 bases remained unmatched. Germline V gene lookup returns CDR1 SGHVS and CDR2 FQNEAQ. The CDR3 sequence is 17 residues long. The CDR3 loop reads CASSLRARQGKNEKLFF. CDR3 in DNA: TGTGCCAGCAGCTTACGGGCTCGACAGGGGAAGAATGAAAAACTGTTTTTT.

The chain has TRBV6-4 and TRBJ1-2, with D tentatively TRBD1 (5 bases). Germline assignment: CDR1 MRHNA and CDR2 SNTAGT. This CDR3 contains 13 residues. The V end was cut by 2 bases, the J end by 8 bases, with 12 bases between. The CDR3 here is CASSDSGARGYTF. The CDR3 DNA reads TGTGCCAGCAGTGACAGCGGGGCCCGAGGCTACACCTTC.

The chain is built from TRBV29-1 and TRBJ1-1; D unresolved. The CDR3 consists of 13 residues. Germline lookup yields CDR1 SQVTM and CDR2 ANQGSEA. V lost 0 bases and J lost 11, with 16 bases in between. CDR3 DNA sequence: TGCAGCGTTGAAGAGTTCGAGGGAGGTAGCGCTTTCTTT. Translation: CSVEEFEGGSAFF.

As regards this clone: Other nucleotide sequences from this sample produce the same CDR3. J is TRBJ1-5 and V is TRBV7-2; D call uncertain. With 5 bases removed from V and 5 bases from J, the gap between germline ends came to 13 bases. The germline gives CDR1 SGHTA, CDR2 FQGNSA. The CDR3 runs to 14 residues. CDR3 loop: CASSPVWGDQPQHF. The CDR3 DNA reads TGTGCCAGCAGCCCCGTGTGGGGAGATCAGCCCCAGCATTTT.

The CDR3, as DNA: TGTGCCAGCAGTTCCCCCGTTCGGGAGCAGTTCTTC. Translated: CASSSPVREQFF. The gene calls are TRBV28 and TRBJ2-1; D unresolved. This CDR3 is 12 amino acids long. Trimming shortened V by 4 bases and J by 10 bases, and 11 bases separated the two germline ends. Germline V gene lookup returns CDR1 MDHEN and CDR2 SYDVKM.

V gene TRBV5-8 combines with J gene TRBJ1-1; 9 bases map to TRBD1. V shed 4 bases and J 2 bases; nucleotides not matched to a gene: 6. The V gene's germline CDR1 is SGHTS and CDR2 YDEGEE. The CDR3 has 15 residues. CDR3 region: CASSRGTGLNTEAFF. The CDR3 DNA reads TGTGCCAGCAGCCGAGGGACAGGGTTAAACACTGAAGCTTTCTTT.

As concerns this clone: The sample carries other DNA sequences with the same CDR3. The chain employs TRBV28 and TRBJ2-7, with 7 bases that match TRBD1. The V and J ends lost 6 bases and 3 bases, in that order; junction bases with no gene match: 5. CDR1 is MDHEN, CDR2 SYDVKM, per germline. The CDR3 is made up of 13 amino acids. CDR3 nucleotide sequence: TGTGCCAGCAGCCCGGGACAGAACTACGAGCAGTACTTC. It yields the protein CASSPGQNYEQYF.

This chain uses TRBV6-6 with TRBJ1-1, with D possibly matching TRBD1 (5 bases). CDR3 length: 14 amino acids. Looked up from germline, CDR1 is MNHNY and CDR2 is SVGAGI (reference sequence). The V gene lost 6 bases and the J gene lost 3 bases, with 14 bases spanning the gap. The CDR3 reads CASSSLPGDTEAFF. CDR3 sequence (DNA): TGTGCCAGCAGCTCTCTCCCGGGGGACACTGAAGCTTTCTTT.

The chain carries TRBV6-1 and TRBJ2-1; no clear D. CDR1 is MNHNS and CDR2 is SASEGT in the germline V gene. The V end was cut by 6 bases, the J end by 5 bases, with 11 bases between. The CDR3 spans 13 residues. CDR3 loop: CASSDRMDNEQFF. The CDR3 DNA is TGTGCCAGCAGCGATAGGATGGACAATGAGCAGTTCTTC.

This chain links TRBV11-2 with TRBJ1-3, with no clear D. CDR1 SGHAT and CDR2 FQNNGV come from the germline V gene. V lost 3 bases and J lost 0, with 3 bases in between. The CDR3 sequence is 13 residues long. CDR3 in DNA: TGTGCCAGCAGCTTTAACTCTGGAAACACCATATATTTT. Protein product: CASSFNSGNTIYF.

This clone is a singleton in its sample. The chain has TRBV29-1 and TRBJ2-1, with TRBD2 matching 11 bases. J was trimmed by 8 bases and V by 3 bases; bases with no gene match: 6. The CDR3 has 14 residues. Germline V lookup: CDR1 SQVTM, CDR2 ANQGSEA. The CDR3 region is CSVDTSGSSYEQFF. The CDR3, as DNA: TGCAGCGTTGATACTAGCGGGAGCAGCTATGAGCAGTTCTTC.

The rearrangement links TRBV18 to TRBJ2-2; the D gene is possibly TRBD2 (5 bases). The CDR3 length is 14 residues. Trimming took 5 bases from V and 1 from J, leaving 8 bases between them. Germline V CDR1 and CDR2: KGHSH, LQKENI. The CDR3 bases are TGTGCCAGCTCAGAGGGATTGAACACCGGGGAGCTGTTTTTT. It yields the protein CASSEGLNTGELFF.

This chain connects TRBV28 to TRBJ2-1, with 8 bases that match TRBD1. Per germline, CDR1 MDHEN and CDR2 SYDVKM. This CDR3 comprises 16 residues. Unmatched junction bases numbered 8, after V lost 5 bases and J lost 2 bases. The CDR3 DNA is TGTGCCAGCAGTCCCACCGGGACAGGTACCTACAATGAGCAGTTCTTC. Translating gives CASSPTGTGTYNEQFF.

With regard to this clone: A much larger clonotype is one base distant, so this may be a read error. This sample also contains other DNA sequences that code for the same CDR3. The V gene is TRBV7-3, the J gene TRBJ1-1, with no clear D. Trimming pared 5 bases from V and 1 base from J, leaving 8 bases between. The CDR3 contains 13 residues. CDR1 and CDR2 from the germline V gene are SGHTA and FQGTGA. CDR3 bases: TGTGCCAGCAGCCCTACGGGGAACACTGAAGCTTTCTTT. Protein product: CASSPTGNTEAFF.

The chain uses TRBV27 and TRBJ2-2; 13 bases fit TRBD2. Germline-derived CDR1 and CDR2 are MNHEY and SMNVEV (reference sequence). The CDR3 extends over 17 amino acids. V lost 6 bases to trimming and J lost 2 bases; unmatched junction nucleotides: 6. CDR3 nucleotide sequence: TGTGCCAGCAGGGGACTAGCGGGACGGGGAAACACCGGGGAGCTGTTTTTT. It yields the protein CASRGLAGRGNTGELFF.

The chain combines TRBV1 with TRBJ2-3; TRBD2 is the table's D call, not checked against the DNA. TRBV1 is deemed a pseudogene. There are 15 residues in the CDR3. DNA for the CDR3: TGCACCAGCAGCCGGGGGGTAGCGGACACAGATACGCAGTATTTT. Its translation: CTSSRGVADTDTQYF.

The rearrangement uses TRBV6-5 and TRBJ2-3, with 10 bases matching TRBD2. V was pared by 4 bases and J by 3 bases, with 1 base of the junction left unmatched. CDR1 and CDR2 (germline): MNHEY, SVGAGI. The CDR3 loop spans 14 amino acids. The chain's CDR3 is CASSWTSGTDTQYF. CDR3 bases: TGTGCCAGCAGTTGGACTAGCGGTACAGATACGCAGTATTTT.

This chain connects TRBV29-1 to TRBJ2-5, with D perhaps TRBD1 (5 bases). The CDR3 consists of 11 residues. Germline assignment: CDR1 SQVTM and CDR2 ANQGSEA. CDR3: CSLGPQETQYF. CDR3 sequence (DNA): TGCTCCCTGGGGCCCCAAGAGACCCAGTACTTC.